The 3 T cell receptor beta chains below all came from one sample that was sequenced in a study of long-term antiretroviral therapy in people with HIV (dated 2022 in TCRdb). The immunoSEQ hsTCRB v3.0 assay was used at survey level resolution to sequence the TRB variable region. TCRdb carries this immuneACCESS record with in-frame sequences only. Its versions omit some clonotypes, under half of them owing to an unresolved V gene in the studies checked, with the rest unexplained. The sample table shows around 20,000 clones, and around 86% are seen once. 6.5% to 10% of the sample comes from the top ten. Sequencing used unsorted PBMCs, obtained 0.2 years before starting antiretroviral therapy. The source of these receptors is a man between 18 and 35 years old with HIV.

The chain links TRBV16 to TRBJ2-7; no reliable D call. The CDR3 contains 14 residues. Deletions cut 5 bases from V and 6 bases from J, with 17 bases between. Germline V lookup: CDR1 KGHSY, CDR2 FQNENV. The DNA for the CDR3 is TGTGCCAGCAGCGAAAATGGGGTCGGTGGCGAGCAGTACTTC. Translation gives CASSENGVGGEQYF.

The V and J genes are TRBV29-1 and TRBJ2-2, with D perhaps TRBD1 or TRBD2 (5 bases each). Trimming shortened V by 4 bases and J by 5 bases, and 11 bases separated the two germline ends. Germline V CDR1 and CDR2: SQVTM, ANQGSEA. The CDR3 runs to 13 residues. CDR3 sequence reads: CSVGDEFTGELFF. The CDR3 DNA follows: TGCAGCGTTGGGGACGAATTTACCGGGGAGCTGTTTTTT.

The J gene is TRBJ1-5, the V gene TRBV4-3; possibly TRBD1 for D (5 bases). Looked up from germline, CDR1 is LGHNA and CDR2 is YSLEER. The CDR3 is 15 amino acids. Trimming left V 0 bases short and J 5 bases short, with 11 bases between. The CDR3 DNA sequence: TGCGCCAGCAGCCAAGATCAACAGGTACATCAGCCCCAGCATTTT. This encodes CASSQDQQVHQPQHF.